This TCR beta chain comes out of a study of T-cell reconstitution after alpha-beta-depleted transplantation in children listed by TCRdb under 2016. At the level of the whole study: The study quantitatively tracked T-cell immune reconstitution after TCRalphabeta/CD19-depleted allogeneic hematopoietic cell transplantation in children using TCR repertoire profiling.

The CDR1 and CDR2 encoded by the germline V gene (reference sequence) are DFQATT and SNEGSKA. The CDR3, from cysteine to phenylalanine, totals 15 residues. The retained sequence is limited to the CDR3, 45 bases, with the frame set at the first base. Details on this clonotype: Its cognate antigen has yet to be identified. The germline gene is not matched at one end of the junction; a read error may be the cause.

Libraries were built with PCR. TCRdb shows the sequencer as Illumina HiSeq 2500. TCR libraries were prepared with molecular barcoding, using unique molecular identifiers to normalize TCRbeta repertoire quantification. Using fastp at Q25 and MiXCR, TCRdb reprocessed the public reads and kept productive beta chains. Each record represents a unique CDR3 protein, reported with the most common genes and DNA among its rows. Present in this sample are some 640,000 distinct CDR3 sequences, roughly 17% of which were seen just once. In total, the top ten clones hold under 1.2% of the sample. The rearranged segments are TRBV20-1 and TRBJ2-4; a stretch of 10 junction bases matches TRBD2. This specimen was PBMCs from the stem cell graft donor, taken from the stem cell graft. This TCR derives from a human donor who donated a stem cell graft to a child with acute myeloid leukemia. CDR3 region: CCARERGGAKNIQYF. The DNA is TGCTGTGCTAGGGAGCGGGGGGGAGCCAAAAACATTCAGTACTTC.